The sequence of this TCR beta chain was determined in a study of cytomegalovirus exposure and HLA in healthy donors. Use of 60 Vbeta and 13 Jbeta primers characterized the PCR. Using immunoSEQ multiplex PCR, the repertoire was profiled, and TCRdb retains in-frame clones only, with some absent. The sample yields around 140,000 clones, roughly 80% seen once. Findings and caveats of the study: Later analysis suggested links between common viral pathogens and several top significant clusters.

Germline lookup yields CDR1 SGHRS and CDR2 YFSETQ. V was clipped by 0 bases and J by 9 bases; unmatched bases: 6. The CDR3 runs 15 residues. With respect to this clone: No antigen is known for it.

The sequence derives from a man aged 35-49 years in good health and CMV-seronegative. This chain uses TRBV5-1 with TRBJ1-6; 7 nucleotides align to TRBD1. Source material: PBMCs. CDR3 sequence: CASSLGQGMGSPLHF. Here the CDR3 DNA reads TGCGCCAGCAGCTTGGGACAGGGAATGGGTTCACCCCTCCACTTT.